The rows below give T cell receptor beta chains drawn from one sample of a study of Graves' ophthalmopathy and Graves' hyperthyroidism. One entry per CDR3 protein, called by TCRdb with MiXCR from the multiplex PCR reads. The profile covers about 400,000 distinct CDR3 sequences, with approximately 20% appearing a single time and roughly 1.6% taken by the ten largest. Sequenced sample: peripheral blood. Source of these receptors: a woman between 18 and 29 years old with Graves' ophthalmopathy. Each CDR3 is given with its conserved first and last residue. A D gene is named only where the DNA matches it firmly. The listing skips clone size in some rows; elsewhere it reads once, few, many or a size class.

D gene	V gene	J gene	clone size	CDR3 protein	CDR3 DNA
TRBD1	TRBV6-5	TRBJ2-7	.	CASSYATGQKQYEQYF	TGTGCCAGCAGTTACGCCACGGGACAGAAACAATACGAGCAGTACTTC
.	TRBV7-9	TRBJ1-2	many	CASSLGPGGYTF	TGTGCCAGCAGCTTAGGCCCGGGTGGCTACACCTTC
TRBD1	TRBV9	TRBJ2-5	.	CASSPDLDRGLETQYF	TGTGCCAGCAGCCCAGACTTGGACAGGGGGCTGGAGACCCAGTACTTC
.	TRBV12-3/TRBV12-4	TRBJ1-1	.	CASSPPSGAQAFF	TGTGCCAGCAGCCCGCCCTCCGGGGCTCAAGCTTTCTTT
TRBD1	TRBV6-2/TRBV6-3	TRBJ2-7	many	CASSYSIGQGAFNEQYF	TGTGCCAGCAGTTACTCGATTGGCCAGGGGGCTTTCAACGAGCAGTACTTC
.	TRBV7-9	TRBJ1-2	.	CASSLDRDGGYTF	TGTGCCAGCAGCTTAGACAGGGACGGTGGCTACACCTTC
TRBD1	TRBV24-1	TRBJ2-5	.	CATSDIRQGGETQYF	TGTGCCACCAGTGATATCCGACAGGGTGGAGAGACCCAGTACTTC
TRBD1	TRBV6-1	TRBJ1-1	many	CASRLGQGVEAFF	TGTGCCAGCAGACTAGGACAGGGGGTTGAAGCTTTCTTT
.	TRBV6-1	TRBJ1-1	.	CASTGGLENTEAFF	TGTGCCAGCACCGGGGGTCTGGAGAACACTGAAGCTTTCTTT
TRBD2	TRBV6-2/TRBV6-3	TRBJ2-7	.	CASTLRTSGVDEQYF	TGTGCCAGCACGTTGAGGACTAGCGGGGTCGACGAGCAGTACTTC